This T cell receptor (beta chain) comes out of a study of blood T cell repertoires in COVID-19. Profiled with immunoSEQ multiplex PCR; TCRdb holds only in-frame clones, not every one. The table has about 230,000 clones, around nine tenths seen once. The V gene's germline CDR1 is LGHDT and CDR2 YNNKEL (reference sequence). V was pared by 2 bases and J by 2 bases, with 8 bases of the junction left unmatched. The CDR3 has 16 amino acids. Researchers sorted participants into cohorts using their self-reported clinical history. J is TRBJ2-5 and V is TRBV3-1 (or the pseudogene TRBV3-2), with 7 bases fitting TRBD2. Specimen: PBMCs or T cells enriched from blood (not recorded which). The receptor was isolated from a man between 25 and 39 years old who had recovered from COVID-19. CDR3 in amino acids: CASSQMLAGSQETQYF. CDR3 nucleotides: TGTGCCAGCAGCCAAATGTTAGCGGGCTCTCAAGAGACCCAGTACTTC.